Presented here are 5 T cell receptor beta chains from one specimen sequenced in a study of blood T cell repertoires in COVID-19. Libraries were prepared by immunoSEQ multiplex PCR; TCRdb keeps only in-frame clonotypes and omits some of them. The repertoire consists of about 200,000 clones, with about 85% occurring once and the leading ten covering 7.5% to 9%. The sample taken for sequencing was peripheral blood. The source of these receptors is a woman older than 75 with acute or convalescent COVID-19.

The chain links TRBV7-8 to TRBJ2-7, with 10 bases matching TRBD2. This CDR3 has 16 residues. Germline trimming cut 1 base from V and 2 bases from J; bases unmatched to any gene: 5. Germline CDR1 is SGHVS and CDR2 is FQNEAQ. CDR3 sequence: CASSLGTSGIPYEQYF. For the CDR3, the DNA is TGTGCCAGCAGCTTAGGGACTAGCGGTATACCCTACGAGCAGTACTTC.

V and J are TRBV11-2 and TRBJ2-7; TRBD2 is a possible D gene (5 bases). This CDR3 has 12 residues. V lost 4 bases and J lost 6, with 10 bases in between. Per germline, CDR1 SGHAT and CDR2 FQNNGV. As DNA, the CDR3 is TGTGCCAGCAGCTACGGGGAAGCCGAGCAGTACTTC. Its protein is CASSYGEAEQYF.

J is TRBJ2-2 and V is TRBV5-1, with 11 bases aligning to TRBD1. The trim removed 4 bases at V and 7 bases at J, leaving 6 bases unmatched. The CDR3 runs 15 residues. The germline V gene has CDR1 SGHRS and CDR2 YFSETQ. This CDR3 is CASSKRTGGRGELFF. The CDR3 bases are TGCGCCAGCAGCAAGAGGACAGGGGGCCGCGGGGAGCTGTTTTTT.

The gene calls are TRBV20-1 and TRBJ2-1; TRBD1 agrees at 7 bases. This CDR3 has 11 residues. Unmatched junction bases numbered 6, after V lost 6 bases and J lost 10 bases. The germline CDR1 and CDR2 sequences are DFQATT and SNEGSKA (reference sequence). In nucleotides, the CDR3 is TGCAGTGCCACAGGGGTTAGCGAGCAGTTCTTC. This gives the protein CSATGVSEQFF.

About this clone: This sample also contains other DNA sequences that code for the same CDR3. The J gene is TRBJ1-5, the V gene TRBV12-3 or TRBV12-4; D unclear. The CDR3 has 13 residues. V was clipped by 2 bases and J by 2 bases, with 4 bases between them. In nucleotides, the CDR3 is TGTGCCAGCAGTTTAACGGGCAATCAGCCCCAGCATTTT. Protein: CASSLTGNQPQHF.